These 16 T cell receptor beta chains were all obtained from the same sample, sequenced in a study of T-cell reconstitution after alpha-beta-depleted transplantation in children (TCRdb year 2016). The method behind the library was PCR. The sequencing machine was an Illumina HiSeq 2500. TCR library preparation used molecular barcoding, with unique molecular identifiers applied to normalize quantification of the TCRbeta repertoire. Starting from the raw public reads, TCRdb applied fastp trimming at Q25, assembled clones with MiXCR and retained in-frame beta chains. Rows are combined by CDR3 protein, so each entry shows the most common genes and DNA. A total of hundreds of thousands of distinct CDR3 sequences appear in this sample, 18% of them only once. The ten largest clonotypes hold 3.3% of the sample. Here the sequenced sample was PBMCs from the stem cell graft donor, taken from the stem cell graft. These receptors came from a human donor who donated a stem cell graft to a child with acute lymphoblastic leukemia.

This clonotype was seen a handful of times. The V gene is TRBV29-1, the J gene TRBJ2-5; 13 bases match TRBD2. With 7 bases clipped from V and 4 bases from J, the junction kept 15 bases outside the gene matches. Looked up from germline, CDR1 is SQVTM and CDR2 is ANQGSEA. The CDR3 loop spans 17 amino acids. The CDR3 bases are TGCAGCGCCTACATTTGGACTAGCGGGAGACGTGGAGAGACCCAGTACTTC. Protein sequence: CSAYIWTSGRRGETQYF.

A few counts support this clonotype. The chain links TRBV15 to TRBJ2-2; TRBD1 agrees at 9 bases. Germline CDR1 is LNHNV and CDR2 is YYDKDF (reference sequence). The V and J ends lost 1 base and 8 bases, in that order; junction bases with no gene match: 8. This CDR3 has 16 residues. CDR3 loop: CATSRGGDRVWGELFF. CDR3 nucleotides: TGTGCCACCAGCAGAGGAGGGGACAGGGTTTGGGGGGAGCTGTTTTTT. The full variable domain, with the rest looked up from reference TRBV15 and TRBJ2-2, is DAMVIQNPRYQVTQFGKPVTLSCSQTLNHNVMYWYQQKSSQAPKLLFHYYDKDFNNEADTPDNFQSRRPNTSFCFLDIRSPGLGDTAMYLCATSRGGDRVWGELFFGEGSRLTVL.

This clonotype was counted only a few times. CDR3 loop: CASSFGQGQWNEQFF. CDR3 DNA sequence: TGTGCCAGCAGTTTTGGACAGGGGCAGTGGAATGAGCAGTTCTTC. The rearrangement uses TRBV27 and TRBJ2-1; the match to TRBD1 covers 9 bases. The CDR3 length is 15 residues. J lost 7 bases, V lost 3 bases, and 7 bases had no gene match. Germline CDR1 and CDR2: MNHEY and SMNVEV (reference sequence).

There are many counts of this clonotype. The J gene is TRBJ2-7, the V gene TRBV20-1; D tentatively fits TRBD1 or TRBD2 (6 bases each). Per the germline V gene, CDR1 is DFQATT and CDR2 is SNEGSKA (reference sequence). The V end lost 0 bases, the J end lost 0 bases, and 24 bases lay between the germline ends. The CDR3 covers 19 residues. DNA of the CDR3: TGCAGTGCTAGAGATATGCCGAGCGGAGCTGGGGGGCTCTCCTACGAGCAGTACTTC. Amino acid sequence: CSARDMPSGAGGLSYEQYF.

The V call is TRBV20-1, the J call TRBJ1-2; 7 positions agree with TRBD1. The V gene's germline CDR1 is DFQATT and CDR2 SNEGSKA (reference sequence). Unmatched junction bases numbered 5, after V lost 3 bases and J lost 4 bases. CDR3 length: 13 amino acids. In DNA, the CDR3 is TGCAGTGCTAGCGGGACAGCCATCTATGGCTACACCTTC. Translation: CSASGTAIYGYTF.

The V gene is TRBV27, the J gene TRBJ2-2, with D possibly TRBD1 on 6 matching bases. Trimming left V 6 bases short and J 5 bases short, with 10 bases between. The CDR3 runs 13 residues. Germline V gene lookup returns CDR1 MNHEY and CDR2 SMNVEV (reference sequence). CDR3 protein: CASSIRGTGELFF. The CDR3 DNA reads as TGTGCCAGCAGCATTAGGGGGACCGGGGAGCTGTTTTTT.

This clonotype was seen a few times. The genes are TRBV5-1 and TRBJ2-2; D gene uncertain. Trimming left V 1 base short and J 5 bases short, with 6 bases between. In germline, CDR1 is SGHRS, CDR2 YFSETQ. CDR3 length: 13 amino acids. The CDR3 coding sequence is TGCGCCAGCAGCTTGATGTGGACCGGGGAGCTGTTTTTT. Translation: CASSLMWTGELFF.

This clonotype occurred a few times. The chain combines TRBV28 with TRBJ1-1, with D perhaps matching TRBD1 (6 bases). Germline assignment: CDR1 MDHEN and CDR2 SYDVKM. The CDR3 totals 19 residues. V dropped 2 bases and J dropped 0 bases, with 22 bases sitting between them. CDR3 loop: CASSLGGGGNWAMNTEAFF. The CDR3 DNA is TGTGCCAGCAGTTTAGGGGGCGGGGGAAACTGGGCGATGAACACTGAAGCTTTCTTT.

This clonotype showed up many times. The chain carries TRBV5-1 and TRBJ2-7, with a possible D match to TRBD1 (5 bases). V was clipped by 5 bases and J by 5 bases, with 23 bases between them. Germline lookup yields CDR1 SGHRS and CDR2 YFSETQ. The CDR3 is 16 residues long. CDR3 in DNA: TGCGCCAGCAGATTAAGACGTTTGAGGAAAGGGGACGAGCAGTACTTC. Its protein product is CASRLRRLRKGDEQYF.

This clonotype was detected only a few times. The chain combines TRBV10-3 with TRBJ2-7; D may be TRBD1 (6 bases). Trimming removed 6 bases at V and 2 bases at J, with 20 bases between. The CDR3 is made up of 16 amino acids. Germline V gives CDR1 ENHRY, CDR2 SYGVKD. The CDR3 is CAISERTVDPTYEQYF. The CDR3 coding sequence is TGTGCCATCAGCGAACGGACAGTCGACCCAACCTACGAGCAGTACTTC.

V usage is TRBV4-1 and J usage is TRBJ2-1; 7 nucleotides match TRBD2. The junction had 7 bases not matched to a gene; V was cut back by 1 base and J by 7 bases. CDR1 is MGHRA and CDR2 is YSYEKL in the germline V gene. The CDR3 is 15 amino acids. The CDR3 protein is CASSQGSGGWNEQFF. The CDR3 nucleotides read TGCGCCAGCAGCCAAGGGTCGGGGGGTTGGAATGAGCAGTTCTTC.

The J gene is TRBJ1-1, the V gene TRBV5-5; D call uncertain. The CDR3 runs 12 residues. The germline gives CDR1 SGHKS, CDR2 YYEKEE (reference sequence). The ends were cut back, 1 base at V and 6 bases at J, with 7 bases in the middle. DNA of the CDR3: TGTGCCAGCAGCTTGCGGGTGGCTGAAGCTTTCTTT. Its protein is CASSLRVAEAFF.

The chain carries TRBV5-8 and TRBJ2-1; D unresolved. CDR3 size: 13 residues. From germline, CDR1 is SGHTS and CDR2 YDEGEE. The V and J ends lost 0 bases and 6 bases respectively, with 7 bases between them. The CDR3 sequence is CASSLVGLNEQFF. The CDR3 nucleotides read TGTGCCAGCAGCTTGGTAGGTCTCAATGAGCAGTTCTTC.

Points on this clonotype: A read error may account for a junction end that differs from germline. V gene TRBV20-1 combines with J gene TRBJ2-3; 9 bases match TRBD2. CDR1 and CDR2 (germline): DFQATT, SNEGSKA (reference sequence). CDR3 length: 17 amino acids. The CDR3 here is CCASGLGLAGPTDTQYF. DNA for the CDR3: TGCTGTGCCTCCGGTTTGGGGCTAGCGGGGCCCACAGATACGCAGTATTTT.

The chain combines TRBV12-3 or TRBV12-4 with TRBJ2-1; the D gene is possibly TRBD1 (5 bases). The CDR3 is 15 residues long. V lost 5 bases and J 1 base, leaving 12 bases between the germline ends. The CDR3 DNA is TGTGCCAGCAGTCCGGTTAGGGGTTCCTACAATGAGCAGTTCTTC. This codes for CASSPVRGSYNEQFF.

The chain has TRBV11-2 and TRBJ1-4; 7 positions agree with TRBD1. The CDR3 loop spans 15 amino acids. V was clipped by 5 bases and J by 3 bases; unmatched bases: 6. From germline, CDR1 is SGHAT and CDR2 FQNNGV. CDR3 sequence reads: CASSATGVANEKLFF. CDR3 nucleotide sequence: TGTGCCAGCAGCGCCACAGGGGTAGCTAATGAAAAACTGTTTTTT.